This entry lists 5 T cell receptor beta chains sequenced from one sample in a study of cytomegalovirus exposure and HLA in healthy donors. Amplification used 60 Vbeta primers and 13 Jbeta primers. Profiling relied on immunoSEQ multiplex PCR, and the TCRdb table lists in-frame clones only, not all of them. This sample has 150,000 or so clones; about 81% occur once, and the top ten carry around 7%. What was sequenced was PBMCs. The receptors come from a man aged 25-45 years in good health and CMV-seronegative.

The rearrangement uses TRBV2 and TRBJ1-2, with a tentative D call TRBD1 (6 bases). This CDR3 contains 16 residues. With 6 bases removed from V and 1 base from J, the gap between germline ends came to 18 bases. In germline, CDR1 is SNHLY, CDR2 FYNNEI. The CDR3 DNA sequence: TGTGCCAGCAGCCCTGGGACACCGGGCCTTAACTATGGCTACACCTTC. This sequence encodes CASSPGTPGLNYGYTF.

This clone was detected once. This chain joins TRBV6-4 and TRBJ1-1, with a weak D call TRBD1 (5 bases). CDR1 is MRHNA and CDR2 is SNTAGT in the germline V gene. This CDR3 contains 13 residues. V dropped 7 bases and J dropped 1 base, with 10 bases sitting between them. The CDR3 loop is CASIQGENTEAFF. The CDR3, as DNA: TGTGCCAGCATCCAAGGGGAGAACACTGAAGCTTTCTTT.

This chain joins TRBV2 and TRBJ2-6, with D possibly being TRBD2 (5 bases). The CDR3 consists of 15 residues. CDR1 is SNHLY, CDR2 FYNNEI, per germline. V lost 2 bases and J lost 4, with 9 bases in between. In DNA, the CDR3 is TGTGCCAGCAGTGAAAGAGGGTCAGGGGCCAACGTCCTGACTTTC. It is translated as CASSERGSGANVLTF.

The CDR3 region has the DNA TGTGCCAGTAGTCCCACCCCAACGGACAGATTTAACTATGGCTACACCTTC. This sequence encodes CASSPTPTDRFNYGYTF. The chain carries TRBV19 and TRBJ1-2, with D tentatively TRBD1 (6 bases). With 5 bases removed from V and 1 base from J, the gap between germline ends came to 20 bases. Germline loops: CDR1 LNHDA, CDR2 SQIVND (reference sequence). This CDR3 spans 17 amino acids.

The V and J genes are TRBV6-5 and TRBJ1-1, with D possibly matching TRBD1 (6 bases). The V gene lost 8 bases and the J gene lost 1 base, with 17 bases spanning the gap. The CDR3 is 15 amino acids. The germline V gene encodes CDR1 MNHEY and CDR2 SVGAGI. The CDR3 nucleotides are TGTGCCAGCTCCAGGGGCCCCTCGGGGAACACTGAAGCTTTCTTT. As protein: CASSRGPSGNTEAFF.